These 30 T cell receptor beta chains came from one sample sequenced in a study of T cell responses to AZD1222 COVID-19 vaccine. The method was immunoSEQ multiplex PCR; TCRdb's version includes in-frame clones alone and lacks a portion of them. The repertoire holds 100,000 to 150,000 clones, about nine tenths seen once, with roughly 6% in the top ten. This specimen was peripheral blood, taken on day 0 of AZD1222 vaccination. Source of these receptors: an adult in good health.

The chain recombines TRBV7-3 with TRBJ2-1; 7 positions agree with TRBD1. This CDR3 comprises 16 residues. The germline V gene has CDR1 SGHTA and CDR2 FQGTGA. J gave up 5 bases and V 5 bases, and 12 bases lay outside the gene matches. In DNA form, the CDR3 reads TGTGCCAGCAGCCCCGATGACAGGGCTGAGGACAATGAGCAGTTCTTC. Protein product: CASSPDDRAEDNEQFF.

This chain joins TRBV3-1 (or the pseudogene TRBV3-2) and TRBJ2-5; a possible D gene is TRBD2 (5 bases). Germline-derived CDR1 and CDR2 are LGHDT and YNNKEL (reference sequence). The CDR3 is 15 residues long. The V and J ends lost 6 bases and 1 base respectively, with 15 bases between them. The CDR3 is CASSTDSAAQETQYF. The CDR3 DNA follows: TGTGCCAGCAGTACTGACTCAGCGGCCCAAGAGACCCAGTACTTC.

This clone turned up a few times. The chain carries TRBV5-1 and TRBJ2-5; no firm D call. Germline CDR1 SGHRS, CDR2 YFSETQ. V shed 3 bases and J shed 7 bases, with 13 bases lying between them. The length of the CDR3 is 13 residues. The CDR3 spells CASSSDLHGTQYF. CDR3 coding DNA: TGCGCCAGCAGCTCGGACCTCCACGGGACCCAGTACTTC. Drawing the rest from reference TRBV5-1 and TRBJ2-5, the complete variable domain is KAGVTQTPRYLIKTRGQQVTLSCSPISGHRSVSWYQQTPGQGLQFLFEYFSETQRNKGNFPGRFSGRQFSNSRSEMNVSTLELGDSALYLCASSSDLHGTQYFGPGTRLLVL.

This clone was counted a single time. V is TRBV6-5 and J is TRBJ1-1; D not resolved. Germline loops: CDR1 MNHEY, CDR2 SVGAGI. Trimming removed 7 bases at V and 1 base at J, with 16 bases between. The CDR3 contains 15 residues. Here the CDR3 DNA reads TGTGCCAGCAACCCCCCCTCGCAATCGAACACTGAAGCTTTCTTT. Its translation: CASNPPSQSNTEAFF.

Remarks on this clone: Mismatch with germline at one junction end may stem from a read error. The CDR3 loop is CASSEESSISGGGTQFF. The CDR3 region has the DNA TGCGCCAGCAGCGAAGAGAGCAGTATCAGTGGCGGGGGGACGCAGTTCTTC. The gene calls are TRBV4-3 and TRBJ2-1; TRBD2 aligns across 8 bases. The CDR3 sequence is 17 residues long. CDR1 and CDR2 (germline): LGHNA, YSLEER.

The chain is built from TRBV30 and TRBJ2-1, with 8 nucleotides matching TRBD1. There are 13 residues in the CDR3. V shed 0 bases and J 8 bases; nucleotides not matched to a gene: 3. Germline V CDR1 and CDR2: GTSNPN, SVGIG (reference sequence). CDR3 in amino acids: CAWSVQGGHEQFF. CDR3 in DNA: TGTGCCTGGAGTGTACAGGGGGGCCATGAGCAGTTCTTC.

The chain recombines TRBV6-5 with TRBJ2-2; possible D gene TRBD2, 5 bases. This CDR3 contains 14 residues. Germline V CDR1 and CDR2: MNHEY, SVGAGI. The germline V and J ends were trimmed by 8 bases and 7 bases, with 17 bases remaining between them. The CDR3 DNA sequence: TGTGCCAGCGAGTTCACAGCGGTGATCGGGGAGCTGTTTTTT. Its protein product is CASEFTAVIGELFF.

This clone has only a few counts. The CDR3: CASSQGGYTEAFF. Here the CDR3 DNA reads TGCGCCAGCAGCCAAGGGGGGTACACTGAAGCTTTCTTT. The chain has TRBV4-1 and TRBJ1-1; possible D gene TRBD1, 5 bases. The CDR3 has 13 residues. Trimming stripped 1 base from V and 3 bases from J, with 6 bases between. Germline CDR1 reads MGHRA; CDR2 reads YSYEKL.

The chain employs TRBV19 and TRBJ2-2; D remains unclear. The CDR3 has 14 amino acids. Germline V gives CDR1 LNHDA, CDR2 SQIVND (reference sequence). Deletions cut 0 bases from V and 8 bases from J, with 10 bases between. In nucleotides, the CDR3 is TGTGCCAGTAGTATAGACGGGCGCGTGGGGGAGCTGTTTTTT. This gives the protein CASSIDGRVGELFF.

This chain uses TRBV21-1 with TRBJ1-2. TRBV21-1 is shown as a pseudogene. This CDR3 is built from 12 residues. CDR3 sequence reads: CASIEQSYGYTF. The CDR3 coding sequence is TGTGCCAGCATCGAGCAGTCCTATGGCTACACCTTC.

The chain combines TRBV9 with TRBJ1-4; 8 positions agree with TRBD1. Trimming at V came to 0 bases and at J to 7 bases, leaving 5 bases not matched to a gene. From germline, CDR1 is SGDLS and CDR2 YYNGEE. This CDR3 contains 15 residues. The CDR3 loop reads CASSVDQGAREKLFF. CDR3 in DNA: TGTGCCAGCAGCGTAGATCAGGGGGCGCGTGAAAAACTGTTTTTT. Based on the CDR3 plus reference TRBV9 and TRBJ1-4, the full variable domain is DSGVTQTPKHLITATGQRVTLRCSPRSGDLSVYWYQQSLDQGLQFLIQYYNGEERAKGNILERFSAQQFPDLHSELNLSSLELGDSALYFCASSVDQGAREKLFFGSGTQLSVL.

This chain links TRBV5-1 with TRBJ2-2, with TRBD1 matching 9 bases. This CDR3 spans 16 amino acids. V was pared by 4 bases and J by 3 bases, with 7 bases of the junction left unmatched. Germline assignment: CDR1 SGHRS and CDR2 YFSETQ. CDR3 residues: CASSRAGTGYTGELFF. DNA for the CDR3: TGCGCCAGCAGCAGGGCCGGGACAGGGTACACCGGGGAGCTGTTTTTT.

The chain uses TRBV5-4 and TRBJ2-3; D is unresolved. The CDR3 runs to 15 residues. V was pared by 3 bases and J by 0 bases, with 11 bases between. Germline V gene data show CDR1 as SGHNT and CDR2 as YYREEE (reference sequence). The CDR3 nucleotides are TGTGCCAGCAGCTCGCTTCCCTCTAGCACAGATACGCAGTATTTT. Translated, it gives CASSSLPSSTDTQYF.

The CDR3 protein is CASSLRKGNTGELFF. CDR3 nucleotides: TGTGCCAGCAGCTTAAGGAAAGGGAACACCGGGGAGCTGTTTTTT. The chain links TRBV11-3 to TRBJ2-2; no firm D call. This CDR3 is built from 15 residues. V dropped 2 bases and J dropped 1 base, with 8 bases sitting between them. Germline V lookup: CDR1 SGHNT, CDR2 YENEEA.

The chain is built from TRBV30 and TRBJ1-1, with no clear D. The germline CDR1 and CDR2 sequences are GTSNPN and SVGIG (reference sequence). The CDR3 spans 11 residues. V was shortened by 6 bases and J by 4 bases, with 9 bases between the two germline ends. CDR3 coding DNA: TGTGCCTGTGCGGGATTCACTGAAGCTTTCTTT. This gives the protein CACAGFTEAFF.

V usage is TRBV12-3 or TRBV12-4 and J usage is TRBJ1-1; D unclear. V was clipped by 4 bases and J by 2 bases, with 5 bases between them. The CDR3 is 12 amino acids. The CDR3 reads CASSSRNTEAFF. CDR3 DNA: TGTGCCAGCAGTTCCCGTAACACTGAAGCTTTCTTT.

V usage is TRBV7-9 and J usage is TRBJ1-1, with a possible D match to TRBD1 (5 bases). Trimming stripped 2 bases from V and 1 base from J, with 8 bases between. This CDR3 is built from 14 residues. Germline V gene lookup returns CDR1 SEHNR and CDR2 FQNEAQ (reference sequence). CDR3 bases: TGTGCCAGCAGCTTAAGGGGCTCGAACACTGAAGCTTTCTTT. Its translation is CASSLRGSNTEAFF.

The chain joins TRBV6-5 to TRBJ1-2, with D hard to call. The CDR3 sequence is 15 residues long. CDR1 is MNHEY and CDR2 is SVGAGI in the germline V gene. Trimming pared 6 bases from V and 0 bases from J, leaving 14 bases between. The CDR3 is CASSRLQIANYGYTF. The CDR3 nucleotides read TGTGCCAGCAGCCGACTACAGATAGCTAACTATGGCTACACCTTC.

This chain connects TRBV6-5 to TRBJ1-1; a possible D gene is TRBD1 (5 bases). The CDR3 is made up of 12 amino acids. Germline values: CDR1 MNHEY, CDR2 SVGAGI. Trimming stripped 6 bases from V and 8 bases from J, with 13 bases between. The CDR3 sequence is CASRVTSGEAFF. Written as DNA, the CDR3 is TGTGCCAGCAGGGTCACTTCAGGGGAAGCTTTCTTT.

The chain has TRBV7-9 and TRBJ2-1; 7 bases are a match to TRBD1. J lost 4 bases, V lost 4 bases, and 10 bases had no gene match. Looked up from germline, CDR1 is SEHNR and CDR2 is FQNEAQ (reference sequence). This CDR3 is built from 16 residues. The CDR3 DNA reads TGTGCCAGCAGCTGGTTGGAGGCAGGGGGATACAATGAGCAGTTCTTC. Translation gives CASSWLEAGGYNEQFF. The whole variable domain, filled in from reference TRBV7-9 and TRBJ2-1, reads DTGVSQNPRHKITKRGQNVTFRCDPISEHNRLYWYRQTLGQGPEFLTYFQNEAQLEKSRLLSDRFSAERPKGSFSTLEIQRTEQGDSAMYLCASSWLEAGGYNEQFFGPGTRLTVL.

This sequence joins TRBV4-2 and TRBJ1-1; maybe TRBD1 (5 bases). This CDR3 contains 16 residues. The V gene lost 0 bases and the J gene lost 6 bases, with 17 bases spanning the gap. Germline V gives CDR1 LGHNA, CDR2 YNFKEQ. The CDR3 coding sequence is TGTGCCAGCAGCCAAGATTCGGGGGGAGGGTACCCTGAAGCTTTCTTT. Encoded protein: CASSQDSGGGYPEAFF.

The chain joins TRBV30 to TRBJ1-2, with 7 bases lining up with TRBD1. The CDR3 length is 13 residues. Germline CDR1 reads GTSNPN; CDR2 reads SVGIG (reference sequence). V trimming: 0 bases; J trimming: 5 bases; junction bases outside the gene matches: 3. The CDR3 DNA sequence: TGTGCCTGGAGTGTCAGGGGGTATTATGGCTACACCTTC. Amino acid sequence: CAWSVRGYYGYTF.

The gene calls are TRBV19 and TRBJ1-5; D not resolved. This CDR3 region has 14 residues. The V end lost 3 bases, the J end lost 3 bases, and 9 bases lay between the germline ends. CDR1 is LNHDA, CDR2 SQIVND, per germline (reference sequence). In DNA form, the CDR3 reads TGTGCCAGTAGTATCGATGGATACAATCAGCCCCAGCATTTT. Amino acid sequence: CASSIDGYNQPQHF.

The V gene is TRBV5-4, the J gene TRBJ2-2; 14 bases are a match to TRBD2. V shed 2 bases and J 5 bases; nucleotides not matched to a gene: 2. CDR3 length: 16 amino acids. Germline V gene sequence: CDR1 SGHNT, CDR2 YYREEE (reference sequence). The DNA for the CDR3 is TGTGCCAGCAGCTTACGGACTAGCGGGGGGACCGGGGAGCTGTTTTTT. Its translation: CASSLRTSGGTGELFF. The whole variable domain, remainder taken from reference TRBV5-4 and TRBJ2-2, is ETGVTQSPTHLIKTRGQQVTLRCSSQSGHNTVSWYQQALGQGPQFIFQYYREEENGRGNFPPRFSGLQFPNYSSELNVNALELDDSALYLCASSLRTSGGTGELFFGEGSRLTVL.

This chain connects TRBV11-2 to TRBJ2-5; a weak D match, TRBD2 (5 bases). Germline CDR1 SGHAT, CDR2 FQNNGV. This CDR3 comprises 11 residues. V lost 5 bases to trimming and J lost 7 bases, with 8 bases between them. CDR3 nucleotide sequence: TGTGCCAGCAGCGCCGCGGGGACCCAGTACTTC. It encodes CASSAAGTQYF.

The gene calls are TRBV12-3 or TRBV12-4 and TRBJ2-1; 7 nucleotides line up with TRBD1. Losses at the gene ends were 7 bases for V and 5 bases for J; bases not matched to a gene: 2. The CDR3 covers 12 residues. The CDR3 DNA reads TGTGCCAGCAACAGGGGAGACAATGAGCAGTTCTTC. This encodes CASNRGDNEQFF.

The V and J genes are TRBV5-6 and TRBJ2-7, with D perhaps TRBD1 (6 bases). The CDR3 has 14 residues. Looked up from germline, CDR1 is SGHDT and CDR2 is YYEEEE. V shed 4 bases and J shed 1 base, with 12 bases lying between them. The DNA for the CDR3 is TGTGCCAGCAGCCACCCAGGACAGTCCTACGAGCAGTACTTC. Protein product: CASSHPGQSYEQYF.

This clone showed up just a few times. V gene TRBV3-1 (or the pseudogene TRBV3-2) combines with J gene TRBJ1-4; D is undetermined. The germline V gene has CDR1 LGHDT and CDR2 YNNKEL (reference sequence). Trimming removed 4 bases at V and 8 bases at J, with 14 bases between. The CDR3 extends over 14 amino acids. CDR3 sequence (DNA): TGTGCCAGCAGCCGCCAGGTGGCGAGGGAAAAACTGTTTTTT. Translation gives CASSRQVAREKLFF.

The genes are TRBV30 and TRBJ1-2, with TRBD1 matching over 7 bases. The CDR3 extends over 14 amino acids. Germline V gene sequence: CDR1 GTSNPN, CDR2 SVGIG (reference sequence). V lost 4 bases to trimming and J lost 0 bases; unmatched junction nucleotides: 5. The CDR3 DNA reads TGTGCCTGGAACAGGGGACATTCTAACTATGGCTACACCTTC. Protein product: CAWNRGHSNYGYTF.

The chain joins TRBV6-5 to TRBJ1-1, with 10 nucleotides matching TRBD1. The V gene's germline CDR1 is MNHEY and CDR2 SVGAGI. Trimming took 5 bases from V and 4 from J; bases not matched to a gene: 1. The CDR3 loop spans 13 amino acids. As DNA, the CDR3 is TGTGCCAGCAGTCGGGACAGGGGCACTGAAGCTTTCTTT. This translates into CASSRDRGTEAFF.